These T cell receptor beta chains were read from a single sample in a study of cytomegalovirus exposure and HLA in healthy donors. The data were produced by immunoSEQ multiplex PCR, yet TCRdb's version contains in-frame clones alone and is incomplete. This listing includes more than 85,000 clones. The specimen was PBMCs. The receptors derive from a girl aged 5 to 17 in good health and CMV-seropositive. The CDR3 runs from the conserved cysteine through the conserved F or W. A D gene is named only where the DNA matches it firmly.

D gene: TRBD1; V gene: TRBV25-1; J gene: TRBJ2-1; CDR3 protein: CASLERGQGNEQFF; CDR3 DNA: TGTGCCAGCCTAGAAAGGGGGCAAGGCAATGAGCAGTTCTTC
D gene: TRBD2; V gene: TRBV11-3; J gene: TRBJ2-3; CDR3 protein: CASSLGLAGYTDTQYF; CDR3 DNA: TGTGCCAGCAGCTTAGGGCTAGCGGGGTACACAGATACGCAGTATTTT
D gene: TRBD1; V gene: TRBV19; J gene: TRBJ2-2; CDR3 protein: CASRDRGRGGAGELFF; CDR3 DNA: TGTGCCAGCCGGGACAGGGGGCGGGGGGGGGCCGGGGAGCTGTTTTTT
D gene: NA; V gene: TRBV9; J gene: TRBJ1-1; CDR3 protein: CASSLLQGPNTEAFF; CDR3 DNA: TGTGCCAGCAGCTTACTCCAGGGGCCGAACACTGAAGCTTTCTTT
D gene: NA; V gene: TRBV6-1; J gene: TRBJ1-5; CDR3 protein: CASSEVFLRFDQPQHF; CDR3 DNA: TGTGCCAGCAGTGAAGTCTTTCTACGGTTTGATCAGCCCCAGCATTTT
D gene: NA; V gene: TRBV5-6; J gene: TRBJ1-2; CDR3 protein: CASSLSGGGGYTF; CDR3 DNA: TGTGCCAGCAGCTTGAGCGGAGGCGGTGGCTACACCTTC
D gene: TRBD1; V gene: TRBV28; J gene: TRBJ1-3; CDR3 protein: CASTPGTGLNTIYF; CDR3 DNA: TGTGCCAGCACCCCCGGGACAGGTTTAAACACCATATATTTT
D gene: NA; V gene: TRBV7-6; J gene: TRBJ1-2; CDR3 protein: CASSLGGNIYGYTF; CDR3 DNA: TGTGCCAGCAGCTTAGGTGGCAATATCTATGGCTACACCTTC
D gene: TRBD1; V gene: TRBV9; J gene: TRBJ2-7; CDR3 protein: CASSASTGGDYEQYF; CDR3 DNA: TGTGCCAGCAGCGCGTCGACAGGGGGCGATTACGAGCAGTACTTC
D gene: NA; V gene: TRBV2; J gene: TRBJ2-5; CDR3 protein: CASTPQLVSKETQYF; CDR3 DNA: TGTGCCAGCACGCCCCAACTAGTTTCCAAAGAGACCCAGTACTTC
D gene: TRBD1; V gene: TRBV28; J gene: TRBJ1-2; CDR3 protein: CASSFSGQAPYGDGYTF; CDR3 DNA: TGTGCCAGCAGTTTCTCGGGACAGGCTCCCTATGGGGATGGCTACACCTTC
D gene: NA; V gene: TRBV4-1; J gene: TRBJ2-1; CDR3 protein: CASSQDSREQFF; CDR3 DNA: TGCGCCAGCAGCCAAGATAGCCGGGAGCAGTTCTTC
D gene: NA; V gene: TRBV4-1; J gene: TRBJ2-7; CDR3 protein: CASSQDRQADEQYF; CDR3 DNA: TGCGCCAGCAGCCAAGATCGCCAGGCCGACGAGCAGTACTTC
D gene: NA; V gene: TRBV5-5; J gene: TRBJ1-6; CDR3 protein: CASSLWGDSPLHF; CDR3 DNA: TGTGCCAGCAGCTTGTGGGGGGATTCACCCCTCCACTTT
D gene: NA; V gene: TRBV13; J gene: TRBJ1-2; CDR3 protein: CASSSTTRQANYGYTF; CDR3 DNA: TGTGCCAGCAGCTCGACCACCCGACAGGCTAACTATGGCTACACCTTC
D gene: TRBD1; V gene: TRBV7-9; J gene: TRBJ2-6; CDR3 protein: CASSPTGGSGANVLTF; CDR3 DNA: TGTGCCAGCAGCCCGACAGGGGGCTCTGGGGCCAACGTCCTGACTTTC
D gene: TRBD1; V gene: TRBV19; J gene: TRBJ1-4; CDR3 protein: CASSITGQARGEKLFF; CDR3 DNA: TGTGCCAGTAGTATAACTGGACAGGCGCGAGGGGAAAAACTGTTTTTT
D gene: NA; V gene: TRBV29-1; J gene: TRBJ1-1; CDR3 protein: CSVGRGNTEAFF; CDR3 DNA: TGCAGCGTGGGGCGGGGGAACACTGAAGCTTTCTTT
D gene: NA; V gene: TRBV9; J gene: TRBJ2-1; CDR3 protein: CASSVAYKTSSNEQFF; CDR3 DNA: TGTGCCAGCAGCGTAGCGTACAAGACTAGTAGCAATGAGCAGTTCTTC
D gene: NA; V gene: TRBV5-1; J gene: TRBJ2-5; CDR3 protein: CASSQHGNRQETQYF; CDR3 DNA: TGCGCCAGCAGCCAACACGGGAACAGACAAGAGACCCAGTACTTC
D gene: NA; V gene: TRBV14; J gene: TRBJ1-2; CDR3 protein: CASSHNRKLTWGEVSGYTF; CDR3 DNA: TGTGCCAGCAGCCACAATCGAAAACTCACCTGGGGAGAGGTGTCCGGCTACACCTTC
D gene: TRBD1; V gene: TRBV2; J gene: TRBJ2-7; CDR3 protein: CASTTGGLGEQYF; CDR3 DNA: TGTGCCAGCACCACAGGGGGCCTCGGCGAGCAGTACTTC